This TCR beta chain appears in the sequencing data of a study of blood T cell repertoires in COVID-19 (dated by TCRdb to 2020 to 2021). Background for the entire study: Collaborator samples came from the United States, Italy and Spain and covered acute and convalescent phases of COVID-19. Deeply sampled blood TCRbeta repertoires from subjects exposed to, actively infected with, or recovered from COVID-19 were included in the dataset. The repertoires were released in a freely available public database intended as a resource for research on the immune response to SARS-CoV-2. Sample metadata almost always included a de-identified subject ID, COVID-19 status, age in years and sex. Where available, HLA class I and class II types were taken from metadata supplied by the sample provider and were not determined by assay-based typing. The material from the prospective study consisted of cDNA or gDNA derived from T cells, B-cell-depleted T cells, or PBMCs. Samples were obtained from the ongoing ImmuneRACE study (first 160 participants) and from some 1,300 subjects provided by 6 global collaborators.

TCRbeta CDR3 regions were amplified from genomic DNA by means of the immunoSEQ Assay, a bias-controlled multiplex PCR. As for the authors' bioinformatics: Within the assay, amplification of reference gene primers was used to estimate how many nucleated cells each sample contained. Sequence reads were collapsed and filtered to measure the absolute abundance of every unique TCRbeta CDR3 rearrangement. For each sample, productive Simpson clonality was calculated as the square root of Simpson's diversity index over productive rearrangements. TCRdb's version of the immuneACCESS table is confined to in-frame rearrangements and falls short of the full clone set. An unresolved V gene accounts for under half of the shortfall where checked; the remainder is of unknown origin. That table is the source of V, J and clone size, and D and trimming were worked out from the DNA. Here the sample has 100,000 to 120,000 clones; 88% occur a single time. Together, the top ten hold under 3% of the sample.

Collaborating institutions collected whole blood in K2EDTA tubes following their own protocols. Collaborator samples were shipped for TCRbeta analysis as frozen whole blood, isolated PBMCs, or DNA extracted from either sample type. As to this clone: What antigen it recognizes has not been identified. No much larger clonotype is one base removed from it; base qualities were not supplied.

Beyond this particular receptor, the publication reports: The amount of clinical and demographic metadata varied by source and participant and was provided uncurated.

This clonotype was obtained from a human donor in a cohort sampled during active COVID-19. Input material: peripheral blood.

The CDR3 amino acid sequence is: CASSFYLNYGYTF. Here is the DNA: TGTGCCAGCAGTTTCTACCTAAACTATGGCTACACCTTC. The V and J segments used are TRBV28 and TRBJ1-2, with no D gene named confidently. At the junction V is shortened by 3 bases and J by 2 bases, with 7 bases in between. Based on the germline V gene, the CDR1 and CDR2 sequences are MDHEN and SYDVKM. The cysteine opens and the phenylalanine closes a CDR3 of 13 amino acids. The DNA shown is the 39-base CDR3, in frame from base 1.